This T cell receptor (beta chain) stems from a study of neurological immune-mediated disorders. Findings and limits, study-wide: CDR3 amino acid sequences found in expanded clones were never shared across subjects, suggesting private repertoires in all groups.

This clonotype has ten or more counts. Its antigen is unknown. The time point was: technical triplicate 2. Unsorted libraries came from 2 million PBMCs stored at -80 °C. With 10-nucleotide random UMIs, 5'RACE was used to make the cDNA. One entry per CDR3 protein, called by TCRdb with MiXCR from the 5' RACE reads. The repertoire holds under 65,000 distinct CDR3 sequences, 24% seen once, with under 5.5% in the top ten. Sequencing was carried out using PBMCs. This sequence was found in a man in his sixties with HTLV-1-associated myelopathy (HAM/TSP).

CDR3 sequence (DNA): TGTGCCAGTAGTCAGGGTTGGAATGAGCAGTTCTTC. Translating it yields CASSQGWNEQFF. The J gene is TRBJ2-1, the V gene TRBV19; D perhaps matches TRBD1 (5 bases). Germline V lookup: CDR1 LNHDA, CDR2 SQIVND (reference sequence). V lost 5 bases, J lost 7 bases, and 9 bases lay in between. The CDR3 length is 12 residues.